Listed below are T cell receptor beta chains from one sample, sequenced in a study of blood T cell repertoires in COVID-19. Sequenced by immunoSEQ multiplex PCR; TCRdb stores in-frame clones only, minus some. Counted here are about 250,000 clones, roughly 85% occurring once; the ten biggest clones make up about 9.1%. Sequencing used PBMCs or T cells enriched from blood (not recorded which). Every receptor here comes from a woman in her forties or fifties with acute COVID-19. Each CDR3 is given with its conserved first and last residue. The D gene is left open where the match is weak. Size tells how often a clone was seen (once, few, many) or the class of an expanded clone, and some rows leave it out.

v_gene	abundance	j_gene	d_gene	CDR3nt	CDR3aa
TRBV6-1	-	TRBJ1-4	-	TGTGCCAGCAGTATCAGGGGATCCCATGAAAAACTGTTTTTT	CASSIRGSHEKLFF
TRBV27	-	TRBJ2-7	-	TGTGCCAGCAGACCGGGTTCGAATGCGGCCTACGAGCAGTACTTC	CASRPGSNAAYEQYF
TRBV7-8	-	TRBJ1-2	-	TGTGCCAGCAGCTTAGCCCGGGACACCATTAAGGGCTACACCTTC	CASSLARDTIKGYTF
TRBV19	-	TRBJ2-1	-	TGTGCCAGTAGTTTACCCCGGGACAATTCGAGGGGTTCCTACAATGAGCAGTTCTTC	CASSLPRDNSRGSYNEQFF
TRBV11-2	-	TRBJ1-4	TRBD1	TGTGCCAGCAGCCAATGGGCAGGGGGCGATGAAAAACTGTTTTTT	CASSQWAGGDEKLFF
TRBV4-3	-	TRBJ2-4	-	TGCGCCAGCAGCCAAGACGCACCCCGGGGAAAAAACATTCAGTACTTC	CASSQDAPRGKNIQYF
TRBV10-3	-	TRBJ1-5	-	TGTGCCATAAGCCAGGGTTTCGATCAGCCCCAGCATTTT	CAISQGFDQPQHF
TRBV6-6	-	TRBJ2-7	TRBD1	TGTGCCAGCAGCCAACAGGGGTACGAGCAGTACTTC	CASSQQGYEQYF
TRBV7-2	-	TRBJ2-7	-	TGTGCCAGCAGCTATCGGGACACATACTCCTACGAGCAGTACTTC	CASSYRDTYSYEQYF
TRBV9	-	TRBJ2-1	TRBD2	TGTGCCAGCAGCGCCGCGGGTGGGAGCGGGAGGAGCTCCTACAATGAGCAGTTCTTC	CASSAAGGSGRSSYNEQFF
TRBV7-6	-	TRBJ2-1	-	TGTGCCAGCAGCCGGGATATGACAGGTACCTACAATGAGCAGTTCTTC	CASSRDMTGTYNEQFF
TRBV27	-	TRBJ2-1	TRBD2	TGTGCCAGCAGAAGAGCGGGGGGCTCCTACAATGAGCAGTTCTTC	CASRRAGGSYNEQFF
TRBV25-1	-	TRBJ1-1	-	TGTGCCAGCAGCGAAATCGACAGGAACACTGAAGCTTTCTTT	CASSEIDRNTEAFF
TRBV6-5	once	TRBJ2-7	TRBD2	TGTGCCAGCAGTTACTCTCTAGCGGGGGGGCCGAGCGAGCAGTACTTC	CASSYSLAGGPSEQYF
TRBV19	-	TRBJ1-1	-	TGTGCCAGTAGTATGCGGCGAACCAACACTGAAGCTTTCTTT	CASSMRRTNTEAFF
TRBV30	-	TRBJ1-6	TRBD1	TGTGCCTGGAGCGGGCGACAGGGTGGAAATTCACCCCTCCACTTT	CAWSGRQGGNSPLHF
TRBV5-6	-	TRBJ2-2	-	TGTGCCAGCAGCTTGGGAAACAGTAACGCGAACACCGGGGAGCTGTTTTTT	CASSLGNSNANTGELFF
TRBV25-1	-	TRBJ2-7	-	TGTGCCAGCAGTTCTGGGACTTTTAACTACGAGCAGTACTTC	CASSSGTFNYEQYF
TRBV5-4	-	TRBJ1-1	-	TGTGCCAGCAGCTTGAGCGGGGCGGCGAACACTGAAGCTTTCTTT	CASSLSGAANTEAFF
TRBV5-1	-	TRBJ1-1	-	TGCGCCAGCAGCTTGGAGACAGCTAACACTGAAGCTTTCTTT	CASSLETANTEAFF
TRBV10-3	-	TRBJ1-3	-	TGTGCCATCAGTGAGGGAGGGTTCTCTGGAAACACCATATATTTT	CAISEGGFSGNTIYF
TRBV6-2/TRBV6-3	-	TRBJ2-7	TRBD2	TGTGCCAGCAGTTACTCGAGAAGGTCGACCGGGGGGGACGAGCAGTACTTC	CASSYSRRSTGGDEQYF
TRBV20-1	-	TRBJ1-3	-	TGCAGTGGTGTACTTGGAAACACCATATATTTT	CSGVLGNTIYF
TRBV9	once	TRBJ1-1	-	TGTGCCAGCAGCGTGCACAGTAAATACATGAACACTGAAGCTTTCTTT	CASSVHSKYMNTEAFF
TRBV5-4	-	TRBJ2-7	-	TGTGCCAGCAGCTTGGACTCAGGGGTGCTTTGGGAGCAGTACTTC	CASSLDSGVLWEQYF
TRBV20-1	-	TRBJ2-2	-	TGCAGTGCTAGTAGTCACCTAAACACCGGGGAGCTGTTTTTT	CSASSHLNTGELFF
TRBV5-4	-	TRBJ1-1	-	TGTGCCAGCAGATGGGCGGGGGATCGGGACACTGAAGCTTTCTTT	CASRWAGDRDTEAFF
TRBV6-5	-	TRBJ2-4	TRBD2	TGTGCCAGCAGTCCCGGGACTAGCGGGCTCAACATTCAGTACTTC	CASSPGTSGLNIQYF
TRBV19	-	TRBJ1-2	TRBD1	TGTGCCAGTAGTATCTCGGGACCCCGGGACAGGGCCGCTAACTATGGCTACACCTTC	CASSISGPRDRAANYGYTF
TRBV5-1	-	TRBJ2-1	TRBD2	TGCGCCAGCAGCGGGGGACTAGCGGGCTGGTCCTCCTCCAACAATGAGCAGTTCTTC	CASSGGLAGWSSSNNEQFF
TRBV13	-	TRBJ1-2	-	TGTGCCAGCAGCCAAGGGGATTACTATGGCTACACCTTC	CASSQGDYYGYTF
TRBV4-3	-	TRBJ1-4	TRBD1	TGCGCCAGCAGCCAAGGGACCGGGACAGGGGATCGTCTGTTTTTT	CASSQGTGTGDRLFF
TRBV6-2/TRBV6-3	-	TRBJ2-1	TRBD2	TGTGCCAGCAGTACTAGCGGGGGGGCCTTTGAGCAGTTCTTC	CASSTSGGAFEQFF
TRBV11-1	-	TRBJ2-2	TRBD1	TGTGCCAGCAGCGGGACAGGGGGCACCGGGGAGCTGTTTTTT	CASSGTGGTGELFF
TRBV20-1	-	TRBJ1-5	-	TGCAGTGCTAGTGGGTCAGGGTATAGCAATCAGCCCCAGCATTTT	CSASGSGYSNQPQHF
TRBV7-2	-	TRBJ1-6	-	TGTGCCAGCAGCTTAACCGCGTGGAACAGCAATTCACCCCTCCACTTT	CASSLTAWNSNSPLHF
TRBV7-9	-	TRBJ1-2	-	TGTGCCAGCAGCCCAAAGGGAGGCCCTAACTATGGCTACACCTTC	CASSPKGGPNYGYTF
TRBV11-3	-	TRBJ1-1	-	TGTGCCAGCAGCGTACAGGAGAACACTGAAGCTTTCTTT	CASSVQENTEAFF
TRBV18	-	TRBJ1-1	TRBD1	TGTGCCAGCTCAGTACAGGGGGATTGGAACACTGAAGCTTTCTTT	CASSVQGDWNTEAFF
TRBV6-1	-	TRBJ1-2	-	TGTGCCAGCAGTGAAGCGACGTCAGGGCCGGGCTATGGCTACACCTTC	CASSEATSGPGYGYTF
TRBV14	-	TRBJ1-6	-	TGTGCCAGCAGCTTACTCCGGGATAATTCACCCCTCCACTTT	CASSLLRDNSPLHF
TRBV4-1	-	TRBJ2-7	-	TGCGCCAGCAGCCAGGCAGGACGGGACTACGAGCAGTACTTC	CASSQAGRDYEQYF
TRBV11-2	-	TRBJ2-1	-	TGTGCCAGCAGCTTAGTTCTCCCAGGGAATGAGCAGTTCTTC	CASSLVLPGNEQFF
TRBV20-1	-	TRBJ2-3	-	TGCAGTGCCCAACGGGGGGATACGCAGTATTTT	CSAQRGDTQYF
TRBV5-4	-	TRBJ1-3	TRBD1	TGTGCCAGCAGCCTGCAGGGGGCTCGGTCTGGAAACACCATATATTTT	CASSLQGARSGNTIYF
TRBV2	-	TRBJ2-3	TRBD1	TGTGCCAGTAAGGGACAGGGCTACACAGATACGCAGTATTTT	CASKGQGYTDTQYF
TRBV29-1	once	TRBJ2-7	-	TGCAGCGTTGAAGTTCTCTTCGAGCAGTACTTC	CSVEVLFEQYF
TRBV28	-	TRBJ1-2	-	TGTGCCAGCAGGTTTGACAGGAGCTGGGGGGGCTACACCTTC	CASRFDRSWGGYTF
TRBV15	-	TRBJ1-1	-	TGTGCCACCAGCAGATTCGGCGGTGAAGCTTTCTTT	CATSRFGGEAFF
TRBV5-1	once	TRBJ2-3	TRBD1	TGCGCCAGCAGGAAAGGGGGACAGGTCACAGATACGCAGTATTTT	CASRKGGQVTDTQYF
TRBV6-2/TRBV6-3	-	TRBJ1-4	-	TGTGCCAGCAGTCCCGGACAGAGCCTCACAACTAATGAAAAACTGTTTTTT	CASSPGQSLTTNEKLFF
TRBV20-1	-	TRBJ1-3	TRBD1	TGCAGTGCTAGTTCCGGGACAGGGTCTGACACCATATATTTT	CSASSGTGSDTIYF
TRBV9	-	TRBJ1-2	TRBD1	TGTGCCAGCAGCGTAGGACAGGGGGACTATGGCTACACCTTC	CASSVGQGDYGYTF
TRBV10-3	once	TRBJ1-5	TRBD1	TGTGCCATCAAGGGGGCCGGCAATCAGCCCCAGCATTTT	CAIKGAGNQPQHF
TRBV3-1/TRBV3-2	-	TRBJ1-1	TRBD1	TGTGCCAGCAGCCAACCCCGTGGACAGGGGAGCACTGAAGCTTTCTTT	CASSQPRGQGSTEAFF
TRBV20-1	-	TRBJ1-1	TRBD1	TGCAGTGCTAGAGGGGACAGGGGCGCTTTCTTT	CSARGDRGAFF
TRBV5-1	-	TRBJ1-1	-	TGCGCCAGCAGCTTTAACGGAGTAAGAGAGGCTGAAGCTTTCTTT	CASSFNGVREAEAFF
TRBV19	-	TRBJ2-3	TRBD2	TGTGCCTCCCGGAAGCTAGCGGGGGATACAGATACGCAGTATTTT	CASRKLAGDTDTQYF
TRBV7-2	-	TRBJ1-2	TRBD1	TGTGCCAGCAGCGGACAGGGATCCTATGGCTACACCTTC	CASSGQGSYGYTF
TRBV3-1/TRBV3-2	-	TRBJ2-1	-	TGTGCCAGCAGCCCCTACAGGGACAATGAGCAGTTCTTC	CASSPYRDNEQFF